The 22 T cell receptor beta chains presented below share a single source sample, sequenced in a study of identical twins. TCRdb ran MiXCR on the 5' RACE reads and lists one entry per CDR3 protein. This sample carries about 890,000 distinct CDR3 sequences, around an eighth of them seen once, and the ten largest clones take 1.5% to 2%. The same data also contributed to another study, on yellow fever vaccine responses in identical twins.

The sample consisted of PBMCs. These receptor sequences come from a young woman in good health.

The gene calls are TRBV12-3 or TRBV12-4 and TRBJ2-7; unclear D gene. The CDR3 is made up of 14 amino acids. Trimming took 3 bases from V and 4 from J, leaving 13 bases between them. The CDR3 sequence is CASSFVTSRYEQYV. The DNA for the CDR3 is TGTGCCAGCAGTTTTGTGACTTCTCGGTACGAGCAGTACGTC.

The genes are TRBV7-9 and TRBJ2-5; a possible D gene is TRBD1 (6 bases). The length of the CDR3 is 13 residues. The ends were cut back, 7 bases at V and 2 bases at J, with 11 bases in the middle. CDR1 and CDR2 (germline): SEHNR, FQNEAQ (reference sequence). CDR3 sequence: CASTWTEQETQYF. CDR3 coding DNA: TGTGCCAGCACCTGGACAGAACAAGAGACCCAGTACTTC.

The chain recombines TRBV20-1 with TRBJ2-7; possibly TRBD2 for D (7 bases). The CDR3 sequence is 15 residues long. Germline CDR1 and CDR2: DFQATT and SNEGSKA (reference sequence). The germline V and J ends were trimmed by 5 bases and 2 bases, with 19 bases remaining between them. The CDR3 nucleotides read TGCAGTGCTGAGGGGGGGTTTGGAGGCCCCTACGAGCAGTACTTC. Its translation: CSAEGGFGGPYEQYF.

This clonotype has just a few counts. This sequence joins TRBV2 and TRBJ2-4; D is possibly TRBD2 (6 bases). Trimming removed 3 bases at V and 4 bases at J, with 13 bases between. CDR1 and CDR2 from the germline V gene are SNHLY and FYNNEI. The CDR3 loop spans 15 amino acids. The CDR3 sequence is CASSDSGSGKNIQYF. Written as DNA, the CDR3 is TGTGCCAGCAGTGACAGCGGGTCGGGGAAAAACATTCAGTACTTC. Variable domain in full (rest from reference TRBV2 and TRBJ2-4): EPEVTQTPSHQVTQMGQEVILRCVPISNHLYFYWYRQILGQKVEFLVSFYNNEISEKSEIFDDQFSVERPDGSNFTLKIRSTKLEDSAMYFCASSDSGSGKNIQYFGAGTRLSVL.

This clonotype was seen more than once but under ten times. The rearrangement links TRBV24-1 to TRBJ2-5; a weak D match, TRBD1 (6 bases). This CDR3 region has 14 residues. Looked up from germline, CDR1 is KGHDR and CDR2 is SFDVKD. V was pared by 3 bases and J by 3 bases, with 10 bases between. CDR3 sequence (DNA): TGTGCCACCAGTGATCCCTACAGGGAAGAGACCCAGTACTTC. This sequence encodes CATSDPYREETQYF.

This clonotype was detected a few times. This chain links TRBV7-8 with TRBJ2-7, with D perhaps being TRBD1 or TRBD2 (5 bases each). Germline CDR1 and CDR2: SGHVS and FQNEAQ. V was clipped by 5 bases and J by 3 bases, with 17 bases between them. This CDR3 has 15 residues. CDR3 nucleotides: TGTGCCAGCAGCCCAGGGTGGGAGACAAACTACGAGCAGTACTTC. Protein product: CASSPGWETNYEQYF. The whole variable domain, remainder taken from reference TRBV7-8 and TRBJ2-7, is GAGVSQSPRYKVAKRGQDVALRCDPISGHVSLFWYQQALGQGPEFLTYFQNEAQLDKSGLPSDRFFAERPEGSVSTLKIQRTQQEDSAVYLCASSPGWETNYEQYFGPGTRLTVT.

The V call is TRBV6-1, the J call TRBJ2-1; 11 bases are a match to TRBD2. CDR1 and CDR2 from the germline V gene are MNHNS and SASEGT. J was trimmed by 6 bases and V by 11 bases; bases with no gene match: 12. This CDR3 is built from 15 residues. This CDR3 is CAGASGRPEINEQFF. CDR3 sequence (DNA): TGTGCCGGCGCTAGCGGGAGGCCAGAAATCAATGAGCAGTTCTTC.

This clonotype was detected ten times or more. The chain is built from TRBV12-3 or TRBV12-4 and TRBJ2-3; D possibly corresponds to TRBD2 (6 bases). V lost 1 base and J 1 base, leaving 12 bases between the germline ends. The CDR3 sequence is 16 residues long. CDR3 nucleotides: TGTGCCAGCAGTTTAGACGGGGGTTTGGGCACAGATACGCAGTATTTT. It is translated as CASSLDGGLGTDTQYF.

This clonotype has ten or more counts. The chain has TRBV7-9 and TRBJ1-2; 9 nucleotides line up with TRBD1. The trim removed 5 bases at V and 3 bases at J, leaving 4 bases unmatched. Looked up from germline, CDR1 is SEHNR and CDR2 is FQNEAQ (reference sequence). This CDR3 has 14 residues. The CDR3 DNA reads TGTGCCAGCAGCCGTGACAGGGGGGACTATGGCTACACCTTC. Amino acid sequence: CASSRDRGDYGYTF.

This clonotype was found a few times. The chain links TRBV7-8 to TRBJ2-7, with D perhaps TRBD2 (6 bases). Germline CDR1 is SGHVS and CDR2 is FQNEAQ. The length of the CDR3 is 14 residues. Trimming removed 2 bases at V and 4 bases at J, with 12 bases between. The CDR3 nucleotides are TGTGCCAGCAGCTTACGTGGAGGGATGTACGAGCAGTACGTC. Translation gives CASSLRGGMYEQYV.

Ten or more counts support this clonotype. The rearrangement links TRBV29-1 to TRBJ2-1; D is tentatively TRBD1 or TRBD2 (5 bases each). Germline CDR1 SQVTM, CDR2 ANQGSEA. This CDR3 has 19 amino acids. Deletions cut 0 bases from V and 0 bases from J, with 21 bases between. This CDR3 is CSVEDLRDGAGNSYNEQFF. The DNA of the CDR3 is TGCAGCGTTGAAGATCTCCGGGACGGCGCAGGAAACTCCTACAATGAGCAGTTCTTC.

There are a few counts of this clonotype. J is TRBJ2-7 and V is TRBV3-1; 9 bases match TRBD1. This CDR3 comprises 15 residues. In germline, CDR1 is LGHDT, CDR2 YNNKEL (reference sequence). J was trimmed by 6 bases and V by 3 bases; bases with no gene match: 9. The CDR3 sequence is CASSQGWGQGTEQYF. In DNA form, the CDR3 reads TGTGCCAGCAGCCAGGGTTGGGGACAGGGTACCGAGCAGTACTTC.

The chain links TRBV27 to TRBJ2-6; 9 bases line up with TRBD1. CDR3 length: 19 amino acids. CDR1 and CDR2 from the germline V gene are MNHEY and SMNVEV (reference sequence). J lost 4 bases, V lost 2 bases, and 12 bases had no gene match. DNA of the CDR3: TGTGCCAGCAGTTTAATATCGCACAGGGGGCAATCCGGGGCCAACGTCCTGACTTTC. This codes for CASSLISHRGQSGANVLTF.

The chain joins TRBV4-1 to TRBJ2-7; 11 nucleotides line up with TRBD2. Germline lookup yields CDR1 MGHRA and CDR2 YSYEKL. This CDR3 has 15 amino acids. Losses at the gene ends were 2 bases for V and 4 bases for J; bases not matched to a gene: 4. As DNA, the CDR3 is TGCGCCAGCAGCCAACCGACTAGCGGGGTATACGAGCAGTACTTC. Protein: CASSQPTSGVYEQYF.

The sample holds many counts of this clonotype. This sequence joins TRBV12-3 or TRBV12-4 and TRBJ2-5; D unresolved. The CDR3 totals 11 residues. V lost 6 bases, J lost 6 bases, and 8 bases lay in between. In nucleotides, the CDR3 is TGTGCCAGCAGCAAACAGAAGACCCAGTACTTC. Translating gives CASSKQKTQYF.

This clonotype was picked up a small number of times. The V gene is TRBV27, the J gene TRBJ2-3, with a possible D match to TRBD2 (6 bases). Trimming removed 8 bases at V and 5 bases at J, with 26 bases between. The CDR3 has 17 amino acids. Germline CDR1 MNHEY, CDR2 SMNVEV (reference sequence). The DNA for the CDR3 is TGTGCCAGCTCGAGAGGAGGGATCCTACCCCATCAAGATACGCAGTATTTT. Its protein is CASSRGGILPHQDTQYF.

The chain uses TRBV12-3 or TRBV12-4 and TRBJ2-5, with D perhaps matching TRBD1 (6 bases). The CDR3 sequence is 13 residues long. Trimming pared 7 bases from V and 1 base from J, leaving 10 bases between. CDR3 sequence: CASTLDSQETQYF. CDR3 nucleotides: TGTGCCAGCACTTTGGACAGCCAAGAGACCCAGTACTTC.

The genes are TRBV11-2 and TRBJ2-7; 14 nucleotides agree with TRBD2. Germline-derived CDR1 and CDR2 are SGHAT and FQNNGV. The CDR3 sequence is 19 residues long. After removal of 0 bases from V and 0 bases from J, the junction contained 7 bases not matched to a gene. The DNA for the CDR3 is TGTGCCAGCAGCTTAGATGGGACTAGCGGGAGTGTGTACTCCTACGAGCAGTACTTC. It is translated as CASSLDGTSGSVYSYEQYF.

This clonotype was counted ten times or more. J is TRBJ1-5 and V is TRBV28; D perhaps matches TRBD1 (5 bases). The ends were cut back, 2 bases at V and 2 bases at J, with 10 bases in the middle. The V gene's germline CDR1 is MDHEN and CDR2 SYDVKM. CDR3 length equals 15 residues. CDR3 region: CASSLRGTGNQPQHF. CDR3 bases: TGTGCCAGCAGTTTAAGGGGTACAGGCAATCAGCCCCAGCATTTT.

This clonotype was observed a few times. The V call is TRBV28, the J call TRBJ2-3, with a possible D match to TRBD1 (5 bases). The V end lost 7 bases, the J end lost 3 bases, and 14 bases lay between the germline ends. From germline, CDR1 is MDHEN and CDR2 SYDVKM. There are 14 residues in the CDR3. CDR3 bases: TGTGCCAGCAACCTCCAGGGATCGACAGATACGCAGTATTTT. Its translation: CASNLQGSTDTQYF. The full variable domain, in which reference TRBV28 and TRBJ2-3 provide the parts outside the CDR3, is DVKVTQSSRYLVKRTGEKVFLECVQDMDHENMFWYRQDPGLGLRLIYFSYDVKMKEKGDIPEGYSVSREKKERFSLILESASTNQTSMYLCASNLQGSTDTQYFGPGTRLTVL.

The sample holds many counts of this clonotype. The chain joins TRBV5-1 to TRBJ1-6, with 10 bases fitting TRBD1. V shed 0 bases, J shed 8 bases, and the junction held 2 bases outside the gene matches. Germline CDR1 is SGHRS and CDR2 is YFSETQ. This CDR3 spans 15 amino acids. In DNA form, the CDR3 reads TGCGCCAGCAGCTTGGGGGGACAGGGGTATTCACCCCTCCACTTT. The encoded protein is CASSLGGQGYSPLHF. Full variable domain (missing parts from reference TRBV5-1 and TRBJ1-6): KAGVTQTPRYLIKTRGQQVTLSCSPISGHRSVSWYQQTPGQGLQFLFEYFSETQRNKGNFPGRFSGRQFSNSRSEMNVSTLELGDSALYLCASSLGGQGYSPLHFGNGTRLTVT.

In its sample, this clonotype was seen a few times. The rearrangement uses TRBV4-1 and TRBJ2-2; 8 bases are shared with TRBD2. V was pared by 1 base and J by 2 bases, with 3 bases of the junction left unmatched. The length of the CDR3 is 16 residues. Germline CDR1 MGHRA, CDR2 YSYEKL. The CDR3 sequence is CASSQVGLVNTGELFF. CDR3 in DNA: TGCGCCAGCAGCCAAGTGGGACTAGTCAACACCGGGGAGCTGTTTTTT.